These 17 T cell receptor beta chains share one sample of origin, sequenced in a study of blood T cell repertoires in COVID-19 (dated by TCRdb to the early 2020s). The library was made by the immunoSEQ multiplex PCR assay. TCRdb retrieved this table from immuneACCESS and kept in-frame rearrangements only. Not all clones are present; in checked studies, unresolved V genes account for under half, and no reason is known for the remainder. The sample includes about 100,000 clones, with around 85% observed a single time. Clones ranked in the top ten supply around 15% of the sample. The sequencing input was peripheral blood. Receptors were obtained from a man aged 50 to 60 with active or convalescent COVID-19.

The V and J genes are TRBV2 and TRBJ2-3, with D unclear. Germline CDR1 is SNHLY and CDR2 is FYNNEI. This CDR3 has 15 residues. V lost 4 bases to trimming and J lost 2 bases, with 13 bases between them. In nucleotides, the CDR3 is TGTGCCAGCAGTGTAGGCCAGGCAGTCACAGATACGCAGTATTTT. This codes for CASSVGQAVTDTQYF.

This rearrangement joins TRBV24-1 to TRBJ2-7, with 11 bases matching TRBD2. The CDR3 spans 18 residues. Germline-derived CDR1 and CDR2 are KGHDR and SFDVKD. The J segment lost 3 bases and the V segment lost 2 bases, leaving 11 bases of the junction unmatched. This chain's CDR3 is CATSDSLAGETKIYEQYF. Written as DNA, the CDR3 is TGTGCCACCAGTGATTCACTAGCGGGAGAAACGAAAATCTACGAGCAGTACTTC.

This clone turned up a few times. The genes are TRBV7-9 and TRBJ2-7, with 8 bases that match TRBD2. The CDR3 covers 14 residues. CDR1 SEHNR and CDR2 FQNEAQ come from the germline V gene (reference sequence). The J segment lost 2 bases and the V segment lost 5 bases, leaving 5 bases of the junction unmatched. The CDR3 reads CASSQGLGAYEQYF. The CDR3, as DNA: TGTGCCAGCAGCCAGGGACTAGGTGCCTACGAGCAGTACTTC.

The chain combines TRBV6-5 with TRBJ2-1; D possibly corresponds to TRBD2 (5 bases). Trimming left V 0 bases short and J 8 bases short, with 14 bases between. The germline V gene encodes CDR1 MNHEY and CDR2 SVGAGI. The CDR3 consists of 15 residues. The CDR3, as DNA: TGTGCCAGCAGTTACTCTAGCGTCACTCGGGATGAGCAGTTCTTC. Protein sequence: CASSYSSVTRDEQFF.

V usage is TRBV6-5 and J usage is TRBJ2-3; 7 bases align to TRBD2. Germline CDR1 and CDR2: MNHEY and SVGAGI. J lost 6 bases, V lost 6 bases, and 12 bases had no gene match. This CDR3 comprises 15 residues. Written as DNA, the CDR3 is TGTGCCAGCAGCCCCCCGGGACTACAGGTGGATACGCAGTATTTT. Amino acid sequence: CASSPPGLQVDTQYF.

The chain links TRBV19 to TRBJ2-5, with D possibly being TRBD1 (7 bases). CDR1 is LNHDA and CDR2 is SQIVND in the germline V gene (reference sequence). CDR3 length equals 14 residues. Trimming stripped 3 bases from V and 5 bases from J, with 13 bases between. The CDR3 DNA is TGTGCCAGTAGTATCGGAGGGGGCGGGGAGACCCAGTACTTC. The encoded protein is CASSIGGGGETQYF. The full variable domain, in which reference TRBV19 and TRBJ2-5 provide the parts outside the CDR3, is DGGITQSPKYLFRKEGQNVTLSCEQNLNHDAMYWYRQDPGQGLRLIYYSQIVNDFQKGDIAEGYSVSREKKESFPLTVTSAQKNPTAFYLCASSIGGGGETQYFGPGTRLLVL.

The chain couples TRBV12-3 or TRBV12-4 to TRBJ1-2; TRBD1 agrees at 9 bases. The CDR3 consists of 13 residues. After removal of 4 bases from V and 7 bases from J, the junction contained 4 bases not matched to a gene. DNA of the CDR3: TGTGCCAGCAGTTGGGGGGGACAGGGTGGCTACACCTTC. This codes for CASSWGGQGGYTF.

The rearrangement uses TRBV19 and TRBJ1-5, with D unresolved. The germline gives CDR1 LNHDA, CDR2 SQIVND (reference sequence). V was trimmed by 2 bases and J by 7 bases, leaving 12 bases between them. This CDR3 is 14 amino acids long. Here the CDR3 reads CASSIMGSRQPQHF. The CDR3 DNA follows: TGTGCCAGTAGTATAATGGGCAGCAGGCAGCCCCAGCATTTT. The full variable domain, completed using reference TRBV19 and TRBJ1-5, is DGGITQSPKYLFRKEGQNVTLSCEQNLNHDAMYWYRQDPGQGLRLIYYSQIVNDFQKGDIAEGYSVSREKKESFPLTVTSAQKNPTAFYLCASSIMGSRQPQHFGDGTRLSIL.

The chain employs TRBV7-9 and TRBJ2-3; 10 nucleotides match TRBD2. V lost 1 base, J lost 4 bases, and 2 bases stayed unmatched. Germline-derived CDR1 and CDR2 are SEHNR and FQNEAQ (reference sequence). The CDR3 spans 15 residues. The CDR3 DNA follows: TGTGCCAGCAGCTTAGTCCTAGCGGGGGCAGATACGCAGTATTTT. As protein: CASSLVLAGADTQYF.

V gene TRBV4-1 combines with J gene TRBJ1-5, with 9 bases aligning to TRBD1. CDR3 length: 17 residues. V trimming: 3 bases; J trimming: 6 bases; junction bases outside the gene matches: 12. The germline gives CDR1 MGHRA, CDR2 YSYEKL. The CDR3 loop reads CASSHQGGDRVVQPQHF. The CDR3 DNA sequence: TGCGCCAGCAGCCACCAAGGGGGGGACAGGGTAGTTCAGCCCCAGCATTTT.

This sequence joins TRBV28 and TRBJ1-5; D remains unclear. The CDR3 covers 14 residues. V shed 6 bases and J shed 4 bases, with 13 bases lying between them. From germline, CDR1 is MDHEN and CDR2 SYDVKM. The CDR3: CASSPDRENQPQHF. DNA of the CDR3: TGTGCCAGCAGCCCGGACCGGGAAAATCAGCCCCAGCATTTT.

The genes are TRBV30 and TRBJ2-1, with 12 bases fitting TRBD2. CDR1 is GTSNPN and CDR2 is SVGIG in the germline V gene (reference sequence). The CDR3 is 15 residues long. Trimming took 5 bases from V and 5 from J; bases not matched to a gene: 7. CDR3 sequence (DNA): TGTGCCTGGTCCGGGGGACTAGCGGGCAACAATGAGCAGTTCTTC. It yields the protein CAWSGGLAGNNEQFF.

This sequence joins TRBV5-1 and TRBJ1-2; D gene unclear. This CDR3 has 13 amino acids. Germline V CDR1 and CDR2: SGHRS, YFSETQ. V lost 0 bases and J lost 2, with 5 bases in between. The CDR3 sequence is CASSLDRNYGYTF. Here the CDR3 DNA reads TGCGCCAGCAGCTTGGACAGAAACTATGGCTACACCTTC. The full variable domain, its missing parts supplied by reference TRBV5-1 and TRBJ1-2, is KAGVTQTPRYLIKTRGQQVTLSCSPISGHRSVSWYQQTPGQGLQFLFEYFSETQRNKGNFPGRFSGRQFSNSRSEMNVSTLELGDSALYLCASSLDRNYGYTFGSGTRLTVV.

This rearrangement joins TRBV5-1 to TRBJ2-1; 14 nucleotides align to TRBD2. Trimming cost V 1 base and J 6 bases; bases outside gene matches: 6. The CDR3 contains 17 residues. The V gene's germline CDR1 is SGHRS and CDR2 YFSETQ. For the CDR3, the DNA is TGCGCCAGCAGCTTGTGGGGGACTAGCGGGAGAGGCAATGAGCAGTTCTTC. Its translation is CASSLWGTSGRGNEQFF.

The table lists this clone with a count of one. This chain connects TRBV19 to TRBJ2-1, with TRBD2 matching 13 bases. Trimming at V came to 3 bases and at J to 9 bases, leaving 5 bases not matched to a gene. CDR3 length: 15 amino acids. The germline V gene has CDR1 LNHDA and CDR2 SQIVND (reference sequence). The DNA for the CDR3 is TGTGCCAGTAGTATGGGGACTAGCGGGAAGGGTGAGCAGTTCTTC. Translated, it gives CASSMGTSGKGEQFF. Full variable domain (remainder filled in from reference TRBV19 and TRBJ2-1): DGGITQSPKYLFRKEGQNVTLSCEQNLNHDAMYWYRQDPGQGLRLIYYSQIVNDFQKGDIAEGYSVSREKKESFPLTVTSAQKNPTAFYLCASSMGTSGKGEQFFGPGTRLTVL.

V gene TRBV3-1 (or the pseudogene TRBV3-2) combines with J gene TRBJ2-1, with a tentative D call TRBD2 (5 bases). The V end was cut by 0 bases, the J end by 0 bases, with 21 bases between. The CDR3 has 20 residues. Looked up from germline, CDR1 is LGHDT and CDR2 is YNNKEL (reference sequence). CDR3 region: CASSQDPRASRLSSYNEQFF. CDR3 bases: TGTGCCAGCAGCCAAGATCCTCGGGCTAGCCGACTGAGCTCCTACAATGAGCAGTTCTTC.

For the CDR3, the DNA is TGTGCCAGCAGTTCAGGGAATATGAACTATGGCTACACCTTC. Translating it yields CASSSGNMNYGYTF. The chain links TRBV2 to TRBJ1-2; maybe TRBD1 (5 bases). The V end lost 5 bases, the J end lost 2 bases, and 12 bases lay between the germline ends. CDR3 length: 14 amino acids. Germline V lookup: CDR1 SNHLY, CDR2 FYNNEI.